These T cell receptor beta chains were read from a single sample in a study of T cells in Graves' hyperthyroidism and ophthalmopathy. MiXCR, run by TCRdb on the multiplex PCR reads, gives a single entry per CDR3 protein. The sample lists some 620,000 distinct CDR3 sequences; 15% to 20% were seen once. The source material was blood. These receptors were obtained from a woman aged 25 to 39 with Graves' hyperthyroidism. Each CDR3 is given with its conserved first and last residue. The D gene is left open where the match is weak. Clone size is stated in some rows and not others, as once, few, many or a class when expanded.

D gene,V gene,J gene,clone size,CDR3 protein,CDR3 DNA
TRBD2,TRBV11-3,TRBJ2-1,many,CASSLVAGDYNEQFF,TGTGCCAGCAGCTTAGTAGCGGGAGACTACAATGAGCAGTTCTTC
NA,TRBV18,TRBJ1-6,few,CASSPRGESPLHF,TGTGCCAGCTCACCACGGGGGGAATCACCCCTCCACTTT
NA,TRBV20-1,TRBJ2-5,few,CSARGLLTGTQYF,TGCAGTGCCAGAGGCCTACTCACGGGGACCCAGTACTTC
NA,TRBV4-1,TRBJ1-5,NA,CASSPGRFISNQPQHF,TGCGCCAGCAGTCCCGGCCGGTTCATTAGCAATCAGCCCCAGCATTTT
NA,TRBV18,TRBJ1-5,many,CASSPGGDQPQHF,TGTGCCAGCTCACCCGGGGGGGATCAGCCCCAGCATTTT
NA,TRBV28,TRBJ2-1,NA,CASSPRTASSYNEQFF,TGTGCCAGCAGTCCTCGGACCGCGAGCTCCTACAATGAGCAGTTCTTC
TRBD1,TRBV28,TRBJ2-1,many,CASSLGQGETYNEQFF,TGTGCCAGCAGTTTAGGGCAGGGGGAGACATACAATGAGCAGTTCTTC
TRBD1,TRBV15,TRBJ2-7,many,CATTRDRGPYEQYF,TGTGCCACCACCCGGGACAGGGGGCCATACGAGCAGTACTTC
NA,TRBV2,TRBJ2-7,many,CASMWGLGIDEQYF,TGTGCCAGCATGTGGGGACTGGGGATCGACGAGCAGTACTTC
NA,TRBV5-1,TRBJ1-1,many,CASSSGRATEAFF,TGCGCCAGCAGCTCCGGGAGGGCAACTGAAGCTTTCTTT
NA,TRBV20-1,TRBJ1-5,NA,CSARGWQGVDQPQHF,TGCAGTGCTAGAGGTTGGCAGGGCGTAGATCAGCCCCAGCATTTT
TRBD1,TRBV30,TRBJ1-3,many,CAWNGQDSNTIYF,TGTGCCTGGAACGGACAGGATAGTAACACCATATATTTT
TRBD1,TRBV11-2,TRBJ1-1,many,CASSLRVGQGATEAFF,TGTGCCAGCAGCTTAAGGGTCGGACAGGGGGCGACTGAAGCTTTCTTT
TRBD1,TRBV20-1,TRBJ2-7,few,CSARDQTGESYEQYF,TGCAGTGCTAGAGATCAGACAGGGGAGTCCTACGAGCAGTACTTC
TRBD2,TRBV7-9,TRBJ2-1,few,CASSSPVAGDFDEQFF,TGTGCCAGCAGCTCCCCGGTAGCGGGAGACTTCGATGAGCAGTTCTTC
NA,TRBV7-2,TRBJ1-2,NA,CASSSGDGYGYTF,TGTGCCAGCAGCTCAGGGGATGGCTATGGCTACACCTTC
NA,TRBV27,TRBJ1-3,NA,CASSRGGAGNTIYF,TGTGCCAGTTCACGAGGGGGGGCTGGAAACACCATATATTTT
NA,TRBV7-8,TRBJ1-3,once,CASSLGAVSGNTIYF,TGTGCCAGCAGCTTGGGCGCGGTCTCTGGAAACACCATATATTTT
NA,TRBV28,TRBJ2-7,many,CASSYPRQEAYYEQYF,TGTGCCAGCAGTTACCCAAGACAGGAAGCTTACTACGAGCAGTACTTC
TRBD1,TRBV5-6,TRBJ2-7,NA,CASTSYLSGTGYEQYF,TGTGCCAGCACCTCGTACCTCTCCGGGACAGGCTACGAGCAGTACTTC
TRBD2,TRBV7-3,TRBJ2-1,many,CASSLTPAGADEQFF,TGTGCCAGCAGCTTAACGCCCGCGGGAGCGGATGAGCAGTTCTTC
NA,TRBV5-4,TRBJ1-2,NA,CASSFSNGGTYGYTF,TGTGCCAGCAGCTTTTCTAACGGCGGCACCTATGGCTACACCTTC
TRBD2,TRBV6-6,TRBJ2-1,NA,CASSYSLAGPEQFF,TGTGCCAGCAGTTACTCTTTAGCGGGCCCTGAGCAGTTCTTC
TRBD2,TRBV5-1,TRBJ2-3,few,CASSALASSTDTQYF,TGCGCCAGCAGCGCACTAGCGTCTAGCACAGATACGCAGTATTTT
TRBD1,TRBV24-1,TRBJ1-5,many,CATSEPDRGGNQPQHF,TGTGCCACCAGTGAACCCGACAGGGGTGGCAATCAGCCCCAGCATTTT
NA,TRBV4-2,TRBJ1-5,NA,CASSQAGQYNQPQHF,TGTGCCAGCAGCCAAGCTGGACAGTACAATCAGCCCCAGCATTTT
TRBD2,TRBV9,TRBJ2-1,few,CASSASGLSHGEQFF,TGTGCCAGCAGCGCTAGCGGGCTATCCCACGGTGAGCAGTTCTTC
NA,TRBV29-1,TRBJ1-1,few,CSVSLMTEAFF,TGCAGCGTTTCTCTTATGACTGAAGCTTTCTTT
NA,TRBV20-1,TRBJ1-2,NA,CSARLAGDGYTF,TGCAGTGCTAGGTTGGCAGGGGATGGCTACACCTTC
TRBD1,TRBV2,TRBJ1-1,NA,CANTRDSAGRTEAFF,TGTGCCAACACCCGGGACAGCGCTGGAAGGACTGAAGCTTTCTTT
NA,TRBV5-1,TRBJ1-4,few,CASSSNYNEKLFF,TGCGCCAGCAGCTCTAACTACAATGAAAAACTGTTTTTT
TRBD1,TRBV20-1,TRBJ1-2,NA,CSAEGGDRENYGYTF,TGCAGTGCCGAGGGGGGGGACAGGGAAAACTATGGCTACACCTTC
NA,TRBV2,TRBJ1-2,NA,CATTYRAGYTF,TGTGCCACTACTTACAGGGCTGGCTACACCTTC
TRBD2,TRBV20-1,TRBJ2-7,NA,CSAKSGTSGLGYEQYF,TGCAGTGCAAAATCCGGGACTAGCGGGTTAGGGTACGAGCAGTACTTC
TRBD2,TRBV27,TRBJ2-1,many,CASSPTSGTYNEQFF,TGTGCCAGCAGTCCTACTAGCGGGACCTACAATGAGCAGTTCTTC
NA,TRBV7-9,TRBJ2-5,many,CASSLAGLQETQYF,TGTGCCAGCAGTTTAGCCGGACTACAAGAGACCCAGTACTTC
NA,TRBV9,TRBJ2-3,few,CASSLHPDTQYF,TGTGCCAGCAGCCTTCACCCGGATACGCAGTATTTT
NA,TRBV12-3/TRBV12-4,TRBJ2-3,many,CASSPGHSTDTQYF,TGTGCCAGCAGTCCCGGACATAGCACAGATACGCAGTATTTT
TRBD1,TRBV7-9,TRBJ1-4,NA,CASSDRGSGDEKLFF,TGTGCCAGCAGCGACAGGGGGTCTGGCGATGAAAAACTGTTTTTT
NA,TRBV6-1,TRBJ2-1,NA,CASSEALRGASYNEQFF,TGTGCCAGCAGTGAAGCGCTTCGGGGGGCCTCCTACAATGAGCAGTTCTTC
NA,TRBV5-5,TRBJ1-4,NA,CASSSLTANEKLFF,TGTGCCAGCAGTTCCCTAACGGCTAATGAAAAACTGTTTTTT
TRBD1,TRBV7-8,TRBJ1-3,NA,CASSYDRVGNTIYF,TGTGCCAGCAGTTACGACAGGGTGGGAAACACCATATATTTT
NA,TRBV6-1,TRBJ2-1,few,CASSEGGTEEEQFF,TGTGCCAGCAGTGAAGGCGGGACTGAAGAAGAGCAGTTCTTC
NA,TRBV20-1,TRBJ2-5,many,CSAPPIGETQYF,TGCAGTGCTCCGCCGATCGGGGAGACCCAGTACTTC
TRBD2,TRBV7-2,TRBJ2-5,NA,CASSTRLAGAGETQYF,TGTGCCAGCAGCACAAGACTAGCGGGAGCAGGAGAGACCCAGTACTTC
NA,TRBV7-3,TRBJ1-1,many,CASSSQFNTEAFF,TGTGCCAGCAGCTCCCAGTTCAACACTGAAGCTTTCTTT
NA,TRBV6-1,TRBJ1-4,many,CASRIRQATNEKLFF,TGTGCCAGCAGAATCCGACAAGCAACTAATGAAAAACTGTTTTTT
NA,TRBV28,TRBJ2-1,many,CASSWTEKQFF,TGTGCCAGCAGTTGGACAGAAAAGCAGTTCTTC
NA,TRBV27,TRBJ1-5,few,CASSLVGFQPQHF,TGTGCCAGCAGTTTGGTGGGGTTTCAGCCCCAGCATTTT
TRBD1,TRBV27,TRBJ2-5,many,CASRPTGGETQYF,TGTGCCAGCAGACCGACAGGGGGCGAGACCCAGTACTTC